This TCR beta chain was profiled in a study of blood T cell repertoires in COVID-19. Study at large: Spain, Italy and the United States supplied samples that represented acute and convalescent COVID-19.

Original processing notes: Scientists estimated how many nucleated cells there were by amplifying reference gene primers. Libraries were prepared by immunoSEQ multiplex PCR; TCRdb keeps only in-frame clonotypes and omits some of them. V, J and clone size are those of that table, while D and trimming were read from the DNA. Of more than 45,000 clones in the sample, 87% were seen once. The CDR3 totals 14 residues. V was cut by 6 bases and J by 2 bases, with 13 bases left in between. Germline V CDR1 and CDR2: SNHLY, FYNNEI. This clonotype originated in a woman of 80 years or more with COVID-19, enrolled during active disease. The sequencing input was peripheral blood. The gene calls are TRBV2 and TRBJ1-2, with no clear D. The CDR3 nucleotides read TGTGCCAGCAGGATCTCGACGGGGAACTATGGCTACACCTTC. It translates to CASRISTGNYGYTF.